This T cell receptor (beta chain) was recorded in a study of OX40 agonist ivuxolimab in advanced cancers. Germline CDR1 MDHEN, CDR2 SYDVKM. This CDR3 spans 15 amino acids. Trimming removed 8 bases from V and 2 bases from J; junction bases left unmatched: 1. Regarding this clone: Its antigen remains unknown.

Assay used: immunoSEQ multiplex PCR; TCRdb lists only in-frame clones, some missing. The data show roughly 46,000 clones, about 91% seen once. Overall study findings and caveats: Among some nonresponders, normalized T-cell clonal expansion was also low. Researchers did not establish what antigens the expanded peripheral T cells target. Both blood CD4+ and CD8+ T cells showed clonal growth by week 6 at 0.1 to 3.0 mg/kg.

Specimen: CD4+ or CD8+ T cells sorted from blood, collected in a trial of the OX40 agonist ivuxolimab. This sequence was found in an adult with an advanced solid tumor such as melanoma, head and neck, liver or kidney cancer. The rearrangement links TRBV28 to TRBJ2-6, with 12 bases fitting TRBD1. This CDR3 is CASGDRGPGANVLTF. CDR3 DNA sequence: TGTGCCAGCGGGGACAGGGGGCCTGGGGCCAACGTCCTGACTTTC.